These 29 T cell receptor beta chains share one sample of origin, sequenced in a study of blood T cell repertoires in COVID-19. Clones were read by immunoSEQ multiplex PCR, and TCRdb kept only the in-frame ones, dropping some. The sample consists of around 100,000 clones, about nine tenths of them appearing once. Sequenced sample: peripheral blood. Receptors originate from a man aged 55 to 70 with acute or convalescent COVID-19.

As to this clone: Sequence at one end of the junction differs from germline and may be a read error. CDR3 nucleotide sequence: TGTGCCAGCAGGGAAGGGGAGTTCGGTCCTGAGCAGTTCTTC. It is translated as CASREGEFGPEQFF. The chain combines TRBV6-1 with TRBJ2-1; either TRBD1 or TRBD2 may fit D (5 bases each). This CDR3 comprises 14 residues. Germline V gene lookup returns CDR1 MNHNS and CDR2 SASEGT.

The chain joins TRBV9 to TRBJ1-2; a possible D gene is TRBD1 (6 bases). Germline V CDR1 and CDR2: SGDLS, YYNGEE. This CDR3 has 13 amino acids. V dropped 3 bases and J dropped 5 bases, with 11 bases sitting between them. Written as DNA, the CDR3 is TGTGCCAGCAGCGCCACAACAGGGTATGGCTACACCTTC. The encoded protein is CASSATTGYGYTF.

The chain carries TRBV11-2 and TRBJ2-7, with 7 bases that match TRBD2. CDR3 length: 15 amino acids. Germline assignment: CDR1 SGHAT and CDR2 FQNNGV. V lost 8 bases and J lost 4; bases outside the gene matches: 14. The CDR3 sequence is CASRPSSGSWYEQYF. The CDR3 DNA is TGTGCCAGCCGACCTTCTAGCGGCAGCTGGTACGAGCAGTACTTC.

The chain couples TRBV5-4 to TRBJ1-2, with TRBD1 identical over 7 bases. J gave up 0 bases and V 6 bases, and 5 bases lay outside the gene matches. CDR1 and CDR2 (germline): SGHNT, YYREEE (reference sequence). This CDR3 contains 14 residues. CDR3 bases: TGTGCCAGCACGGGACAGCCTTCTAACTATGGCTACACCTTC. This sequence encodes CASTGQPSNYGYTF.

This chain connects TRBV2 to TRBJ2-5; D is unresolved. V was cut by 7 bases and J by 0 bases, with 9 bases left in between. In germline, CDR1 is SNHLY, CDR2 FYNNEI. The CDR3 length is 13 residues. In nucleotides, the CDR3 is TGTGCCAGCAACAGTTGGGACCAAGAGACCCAGTACTTC. This sequence encodes CASNSWDQETQYF.

This sequence joins TRBV5-4 and TRBJ1-2; 7 nucleotides line up with TRBD1. Germline CDR1 reads SGHNT; CDR2 reads YYREEE (reference sequence). The CDR3 runs 13 residues. With 4 bases clipped from V and 4 bases from J, the junction kept 4 bases outside the gene matches. This chain's CDR3 is CASSITGVYGYTF. The CDR3, as DNA: TGTGCCAGCAGCATCACAGGGGTCTATGGCTACACCTTC.

The J gene is TRBJ2-2, the V gene TRBV4-1, with TRBD1 matching 7 bases. V shed 4 bases, J shed 3 bases, and the junction held 8 bases outside the gene matches. Germline V CDR1 and CDR2: MGHRA, YSYEKL. CDR3 length: 16 residues. The CDR3 region is CASSRNLGQDTGELFF. Written as DNA, the CDR3 is TGCGCCAGCAGCCGCAACCTTGGACAGGACACCGGGGAGCTGTTTTTT.

This clone was detected only once. The V and J genes are TRBV5-1 and TRBJ1-3; D uncertain. CDR1 and CDR2 (germline): SGHRS, YFSETQ. Trimming took off 0 bases at V and 0 bases at J, with 7 bases between the two ends. CDR3 size: 15 residues. The CDR3 is CASSLETASGNTIYF. The DNA of the CDR3 is TGCGCCAGCAGCTTGGAAACAGCCTCTGGAAACACCATATATTTT.

This chain uses TRBV5-4 with TRBJ1-1, with 9 bases that match TRBD1. The CDR3 sequence is 16 residues long. V was clipped by 4 bases and J by 0 bases; unmatched bases: 7. From germline, CDR1 is SGHNT and CDR2 YYREEE (reference sequence). Written as DNA, the CDR3 is TGTGCCAGCAGCCCGACCGGGACAGGGATGAACACTGAAGCTTTCTTT. It codes for CASSPTGTGMNTEAFF.

The gene calls are TRBV7-3 and TRBJ2-5, with D possibly TRBD2 on 6 matching bases. The length of the CDR3 is 15 residues. V was shortened by 5 bases and J by 7 bases, with 20 bases between the two germline ends. The germline V gene has CDR1 SGHTA and CDR2 FQGTGA. The CDR3 coding sequence is TGTGCCAGCAGCCCCTCCTTTTTTATGGGGGGGACCCAGTACTTC. This encodes CASSPSFFMGGTQYF.

The chain employs TRBV6-1 and TRBJ1-1, with 7 bases fitting TRBD1. Germline CDR1 and CDR2: MNHNS and SASEGT. With 1 base clipped from V and 0 bases from J, the junction kept 2 bases outside the gene matches. The CDR3 runs to 15 residues. CDR3: CASSEVGTVNTEAFF. Written as DNA, the CDR3 is TGTGCCAGCAGTGAAGTTGGGACAGTGAACACTGAAGCTTTCTTT.

The chain combines TRBV14 with TRBJ1-1; possibly TRBD1 for D (5 bases). V was cut by 4 bases and J by 3 bases, with 15 bases left in between. CDR1 and CDR2 (germline): SGHDN, FVKESK. This CDR3 is built from 15 residues. CDR3 sequence: CASSPRGTAYTEAFF. In DNA, the CDR3 is TGTGCCAGCAGCCCTAGGGGTACAGCCTACACTGAAGCTTTCTTT.

The chain joins TRBV2 to TRBJ1-1; tentatively, D is TRBD1 (6 bases). Germline CDR1 reads SNHLY; CDR2 reads FYNNEI. Trimming stripped 0 bases from V and 5 bases from J, with 13 bases between. This CDR3 contains 15 residues. DNA of the CDR3: TGTGCCAGCAGTGAAGCGCGTCCCAGGGGTACTGAAGCTTTCTTT. Translating it yields CASSEARPRGTEAFF.

The CDR3: CASSYSQGDGYTF. As DNA, the CDR3 is TGTGCCAGCAGTTACTCCCAGGGTGACGGCTACACCTTC. The chain uses TRBV6-6 and TRBJ1-2; maybe TRBD1 (5 bases). The germline gives CDR1 MNHNY, CDR2 SVGAGI (reference sequence). V was trimmed by 0 bases and J by 8 bases, leaving 10 bases between them. This CDR3 has 13 residues.

V usage is TRBV27 and J usage is TRBJ1-5; TRBD1 matches at 7 bases. With 3 bases clipped from V and 7 bases from J, the junction kept 3 bases outside the gene matches. In germline, CDR1 is MNHEY, CDR2 SMNVEV (reference sequence). CDR3 length equals 13 residues. The CDR3 nucleotides are TGTGCCAGCAGTTTTAGAGGGGGCCAGCCCCAGCATTTT. It yields the protein CASSFRGGQPQHF.

This rearrangement joins TRBV5-1 to TRBJ2-7; 9 bases are shared with TRBD2. The CDR3 spans 16 residues. CDR1 SGHRS and CDR2 YFSETQ come from the germline V gene. Trimming removed 4 bases from V and 3 bases from J; junction bases left unmatched: 11. The DNA for the CDR3 is TGCGCCAGCAGCCAAAGACTAGCGGAAACACGCTACGAGCAGTACTTC. It yields the protein CASSQRLAETRYEQYF.

V gene TRBV11-3 combines with J gene TRBJ1-2; TRBD1 aligns across 8 bases. The CDR3 runs to 15 residues. With 5 bases clipped from V and 2 bases from J, the junction kept 7 bases outside the gene matches. Germline CDR1 SGHNT, CDR2 YENEEA. CDR3 sequence: CASSDSRTGNYGYTF. The CDR3 DNA reads TGTGCCAGCAGCGACTCGAGGACAGGGAACTATGGCTACACCTTC.

CDR3 region: CASSPSDRPTSSGNTIYF. The CDR3 DNA sequence: TGCGCCAGCAGCCCATCGGACAGGCCGACTAGCTCTGGAAACACCATATATTTT. This chain links TRBV5-1 with TRBJ1-3, with 7 bases aligning to TRBD1. The CDR3 contains 18 residues. Germline assignment: CDR1 SGHRS and CDR2 YFSETQ. Trimming cost V 4 bases and J 0 bases; bases outside gene matches: 13.

The V gene is TRBV6-5, the J gene TRBJ1-1, with D perhaps matching TRBD1 (6 bases). The CDR3 has 15 residues. Germline V gives CDR1 MNHEY, CDR2 SVGAGI. V gave up 7 bases and J gave up 0 bases, with 15 bases separating them. CDR3 region: CASTPPGQMNTEAFF. CDR3 in DNA: TGTGCCAGCACCCCTCCGGGACAAATGAACACTGAAGCTTTCTTT.

This chain links TRBV28 with TRBJ1-1; D is uncertain. Germline lookup yields CDR1 MDHEN and CDR2 SYDVKM. V lost 2 bases, J lost 4 bases, and 8 bases lay in between. The CDR3 covers 13 residues. The CDR3 DNA reads as TGTGCCAGCAGTTTAACCAGGATCACTGAAGCTTTCTTT. Protein sequence: CASSLTRITEAFF.

V is TRBV30 and J is TRBJ2-7, with D maybe TRBD1 (6 bases). CDR1 and CDR2 (germline): GTSNPN, SVGIG (reference sequence). The germline V and J ends were trimmed by 4 bases and 5 bases, with 18 bases remaining between them. The CDR3 is made up of 14 amino acids. In DNA, the CDR3 is TGTGCCTGGACCTCCGGGACACCTACCAACGAGCAGTACTTC. It specifies CAWTSGTPTNEQYF.

This clone has only a few counts. This rearrangement joins TRBV7-9 to TRBJ1-2; D possibly corresponds to TRBD1 (5 bases). The germline V and J ends were trimmed by 5 bases and 8 bases, with 18 bases remaining between them. The length of the CDR3 is 14 residues. Germline CDR1 and CDR2: SEHNR and FQNEAQ (reference sequence). The CDR3 sequence is CASSGIGVDYGYTF. The CDR3 DNA reads as TGTGCCAGCAGCGGGATAGGGGTTGATTACGGCTACACCTTC.

This clone occurred a few times. The V call is TRBV5-4, the J call TRBJ1-4; 7 bases are a match to TRBD1. The length of the CDR3 is 16 residues. Germline CDR1 SGHNT, CDR2 YYREEE (reference sequence). The J segment lost 11 bases and the V segment lost 4 bases, leaving 17 bases of the junction unmatched. This chain's CDR3 is CASSEGTAGVQGKLFF. CDR3 sequence (DNA): TGTGCCAGCAGCGAAGGGACAGCTGGGGTCCAAGGGAAACTGTTTTTT.

This chain connects TRBV29-1 to TRBJ2-7; possible D gene TRBD2, 6 bases. The V end was cut by 1 base, the J end by 0 bases, with 16 bases between. Germline V gene sequence: CDR1 SQVTM, CDR2 ANQGSEA. The CDR3 contains 16 residues. CDR3 nucleotides: TGCAGCGTTGAAGGGGCGGGACTGACAACCTCCTACGAGCAGTACTTC. It specifies CSVEGAGLTTSYEQYF.

The rearrangement links TRBV2 to TRBJ2-1, with 8 bases fitting TRBD2. CDR3 size: 14 residues. V shed 5 bases and J 6 bases; nucleotides not matched to a gene: 6. Germline CDR1 reads SNHLY; CDR2 reads FYNNEI. The CDR3 loop is CASSPQLAANEQFF. Here the CDR3 DNA reads TGTGCCAGCAGTCCTCAACTAGCGGCCAATGAGCAGTTCTTC.

The V and J genes are TRBV18 and TRBJ1-1; TRBD1 matches 7 bases. There are 15 residues in the CDR3. J gave up 1 base and V 1 base, and 3 bases lay outside the gene matches. Germline V gene lookup returns CDR1 KGHSH and CDR2 LQKENI. In DNA form, the CDR3 reads TGTGCCAGCTCACCACGGACAGGTGGGAACACTGAAGCTTTCTTT. It translates to CASSPRTGGNTEAFF.

The gene calls are TRBV7-9 and TRBJ1-3; no clear D gene. Deletions cut 1 base from V and 0 bases from J, with 7 bases between. The CDR3 extends over 15 amino acids. The germline V gene encodes CDR1 SEHNR and CDR2 FQNEAQ (reference sequence). CDR3 DNA sequence: TGTGCCAGCAGCTTAGTGCAGGACTCTGGAAACACCATATATTTT. Its translation is CASSLVQDSGNTIYF.

The J gene is TRBJ2-1, the V gene TRBV7-3; 9 nucleotides align to TRBD2. V trimming: 5 bases; J trimming: 2 bases; junction bases outside the gene matches: 7. Germline-derived CDR1 and CDR2 are SGHTA and FQGTGA. The CDR3 runs 16 residues. The CDR3 DNA is TGTGCCAGCAGCCTGGGGGCTAGCGGGACCTACAATGAGCAGTTCTTC. This gives the protein CASSLGASGTYNEQFF.

The chain is built from TRBV6-5 and TRBJ1-1, with D perhaps TRBD1 (6 bases). Germline values: CDR1 MNHEY, CDR2 SVGAGI. Between the trimmed V and J ends, which lost 6 bases and 1 base, there was a span of 9 bases. The CDR3 covers 13 residues. The CDR3 reads CASSQGGNTEAFF. The CDR3 bases are TGTGCCAGCAGCCAAGGGGGGAACACTGAAGCTTTCTTT.